A single sample gave rise to the 12 T cell receptor beta chains below, sequenced in a study of blood T cell repertoires in COVID-19. Libraries were prepared by immunoSEQ multiplex PCR; TCRdb keeps only in-frame clonotypes and omits some of them. The data hold 66,000 or so clones, with around four fifths observed a single time. What was sequenced was peripheral blood. These receptors were obtained from a human donor in a cohort sampled during active COVID-19.

The rearrangement joins TRBV7-2 to TRBJ1-5; no definite D call. The CDR3 is 14 residues long. Germline V lookup: CDR1 SGHTA, CDR2 FQGNSA. V shed 3 bases and J shed 6 bases, with 12 bases lying between them. The CDR3 sequence: CASSLGRNGQPQHF. CDR3 nucleotides: TGTGCCAGCAGCTTGGGCAGGAACGGTCAGCCCCAGCATTTT.

This clone turned up a few times. V gene TRBV2 combines with J gene TRBJ1-4; D is ambiguous. CDR3 length equals 13 residues. Germline V gene data show CDR1 as SNHLY and CDR2 as FYNNEI. Trimming took off 5 bases at V and 7 bases at J, with 11 bases between the two ends. CDR3 amino acids: CASSRREGEKLFF. The CDR3 bases are TGTGCCAGCAGTCGACGGGAGGGTGAAAAACTGTTTTTT.

The gene calls are TRBV28 and TRBJ2-5; 8 bases are a match to TRBD1. This CDR3 contains 15 residues. V lost 5 bases and J lost 5; bases outside the gene matches: 10. CDR1 and CDR2 from the germline V gene are MDHEN and SYDVKM. CDR3 DNA sequence: TGTGCCAGCAGTCCATGGGGCAGGGGGCACGAGACCCAGTACTTC. It codes for CASSPWGRGHETQYF.

The table lists this clone with a few counts. The chain is built from TRBV21-1 and TRBJ2-1; TRBD2 reflects the table's D call only, with no check against the DNA. TRBV21-1 is labeled a pseudogene. There are 16 residues in the CDR3. In DNA, the CDR3 is TGTGCCAGCAGGACTAGCGGGAGGAAGTCCTACAATGAGCAGTTCTTC. As protein: CASRTSGRKSYNEQFF.

The genes are TRBV6-1 and TRBJ2-7, with TRBD1 matching 7 bases. J gave up 4 bases and V 1 base, and 13 bases lay outside the gene matches. CDR1 and CDR2 (germline): MNHNS, SASEGT. This CDR3 contains 17 residues. As DNA, the CDR3 is TGTGCCAGCAGTGAAGGGAATACCCGGGACAGCTTATACGAGCAGTACTTC. It is translated as CASSEGNTRDSLYEQYF.

In its sample, this clone was seen once. This chain joins TRBV10-1 and TRBJ2-3, with D uncertain. The CDR3 contains 15 residues. The V and J ends lost 0 bases and 1 base respectively, with 8 bases between them. Germline V gene lookup returns CDR1 WNHNN and CDR2 SYGVQD (reference sequence). The CDR3 spells CASSESSARTDTQYF. Written as DNA, the CDR3 is TGCGCCAGCAGTGAGTCAAGCGCCCGCACAGATACGCAGTATTTT.

The table lists this clone with a few counts. The chain joins TRBV7-8 to TRBJ2-5; 11 bases align to TRBD1. Trimming removed 5 bases from V and 5 bases from J; junction bases left unmatched: 10. CDR1 SGHVS and CDR2 FQNEAQ come from the germline V gene. CDR3 size: 16 residues. The CDR3: CASSPLEWTGGETQYF. CDR3 nucleotide sequence: TGTGCCAGCAGCCCCCTAGAATGGACAGGGGGCGAGACCCAGTACTTC.

The chain employs TRBV28 and TRBJ1-4; 12 positions match TRBD1. Germline V gene data show CDR1 as MDHEN and CDR2 as SYDVKM. The CDR3 sequence is 15 residues long. The trim removed 2 bases at V and 8 bases at J, leaving 3 bases unmatched. The CDR3 DNA reads as TGTGCCAGCAGTTTAAGGGACAGGGGGCTGGAAAAACTGTTTTTT. Protein: CASSLRDRGLEKLFF.

The chain is built from TRBV6-2 or TRBV6-3 and TRBJ1-1, with a weak D call TRBD1 (5 bases). This CDR3 spans 15 amino acids. V dropped 2 bases and J dropped 3 bases, with 13 bases sitting between them. Germline lookup yields CDR1 MNHEY and CDR2 SVGEGT. The CDR3 region is CASSYGAGLDTEAFF. DNA of the CDR3: TGTGCCAGCAGTTACGGGGCAGGGTTGGACACTGAAGCTTTCTTT.

The V call is TRBV18, the J call TRBJ2-5; 10 positions match TRBD2. Germline V lookup: CDR1 KGHSH, CDR2 LQKENI. V gave up 2 bases and J gave up 7 bases; unmatched junction bases: 4. This CDR3 comprises 14 residues. This CDR3 reads CASSPGTSVGTQYF. The CDR3, as DNA: TGTGCCAGCTCACCAGGGACTAGCGTAGGGACCCAGTACTTC.

V is TRBV7-2 and J is TRBJ2-2; TRBD2 aligns across 7 bases. V lost 1 base to trimming and J lost 4 bases; unmatched junction nucleotides: 6. The germline CDR1 and CDR2 sequences are SGHTA and FQGNSA. The CDR3 sequence is 16 residues long. In DNA, the CDR3 is TGTGCCAGCAGCTTAGGGGTGGGAGGGCCCACCGGGGAGCTGTTTTTT. Protein: CASSLGVGGPTGELFF. Based on the CDR3 plus reference TRBV7-2 and TRBJ2-2, the full variable domain is GAGVSQSPSNKVTEKGKDVELRCDPISGHTALYWYRQSLGQGLEFLIYFQGNSAPDKSGLPSDRFSAERTGGSVSTLTIQRTQQEDSAVYLCASSLGVGGPTGELFFGEGSRLTVL.

This rearrangement joins TRBV7-2 to TRBJ2-5; D might be TRBD2 (5 bases). This CDR3 has 15 amino acids. The germline gives CDR1 SGHTA, CDR2 FQGNSA. Trimming left V 5 bases short and J 0 bases short, with 13 bases between. CDR3 nucleotide sequence: TGTGCCAGCAGCCGGGGAACAGTATACCAAGAGACCCAGTACTTC. Translation gives CASSRGTVYQETQYF.